The rows below give T cell receptor beta chains drawn from one sample of a study of blood T cell repertoires in COVID-19. Data came from immunoSEQ multiplex PCR; TCRdb stores just in-frame clones and leaves some out. The data hold about 50,000 clones, with 60% to 80% observed a single time. What was sequenced was peripheral blood. The receptors were gathered from a man in his sixties or seventies with active or convalescent COVID-19. Both conserved end residues are part of each CDR3. D genes are given only for firm matches. A row's size may be missing; if present it is once, few, many or a size class.

d_call j_call v_call clone_size cdr3_nt cdr3_aa
TRBD1 TRBJ1-5 TRBV18 NA TGTGCCAGCTCACGACAGGGTGGGGATCAGCCCCAGCATTTT CASSRQGGDQPQHF
NA TRBJ1-3 TRBV11-2 NA TGTGCCAGCAGCTTAGGCCATCGGTACTCTGGAAACACCATATATTTT CASSLGHRYSGNTIYF
NA TRBJ2-5 TRBV7-2 NA TGTGCCAGCACCCTATCAGGGGTCGGGACCCAGTACTTC CASTLSGVGTQYF
TRBD2 TRBJ2-1 TRBV5-1 NA TGCGCCAGCAGTATGCTAGCGGGGGGGCAAAGGAATGAGCAGTTCTTC CASSMLAGGQRNEQFF
NA TRBJ1-5 TRBV19 NA TGTGCCAGTACTGAGACAGGAAATAGCAATCAGCCCCAGCATTTT CASTETGNSNQPQHF
TRBD1 TRBJ2-7 TRBV15 few TGTGCCACCAGCCGTAAGACAGGGCTAACCCACGAGCAGTACTTC CATSRKTGLTHEQYF
NA TRBJ2-6 TRBV7-3 NA TGTGCCAGCAGTGTGGGCCCTGGGGCCAACGTCCTGACTTTC CASSVGPGANVLTF
TRBD2 TRBJ2-3 TRBV4-2 once TGTGCCAGCAGCTCGGGGACTAGCGGAACAGATACGCAGTATTTT CASSSGTSGTDTQYF
TRBD2 TRBJ2-7 TRBV11-3 NA TGTGCCAGCAGCCACAGTAGCGGGACCTACGAGCAGTACTTC CASSHSSGTYEQYF
TRBD2 TRBJ2-1 TRBV18 NA TGTGCCAGCTCACCTAGGACTAGCGGGGCGAACAATGAGCAGTTCTTC CASSPRTSGANNEQFF
NA TRBJ2-7 TRBV6-5 few TGTGCCAGCAGTTACACGGGGGACCGGGGCGAGCAGTACTTC CASSYTGDRGEQYF
NA TRBJ2-5 TRBV5-4 NA TGTGCCAGCAGCTTAGGGGTTGTCCAAGAGACCCAGTACTTC CASSLGVVQETQYF
NA TRBJ2-3 TRBV7-2 NA TGTGCCAGCAGCTTAGGTTTCAGGGCAGGGGGCACAGATACGCAGTATTTT CASSLGFRAGGTDTQYF
NA TRBJ2-2 TRBV7-9 NA TGTGCCAGCAGCTTAGGAATGGCTTTTTACACCGGGGAGCTGTTTTTT CASSLGMAFYTGELFF
NA TRBJ1-3 TRBV19 NA TGTGCCAGTAGTATTACCGGACGGACTCGAAAAGGAAACACCATATATTTT CASSITGRTRKGNTIYF
NA TRBJ1-6 TRBV27 NA TGTGCCACGATGGACACTAATAATTCACCCCTCCACTTT CATMDTNNSPLHF
TRBD1 TRBJ1-1 TRBV10-1 NA TGCGCCAGCAGCCGAATGGCCGGGGACAGGGGAACTGAAGCTTTCTTT CASSRMAGDRGTEAFF
NA TRBJ1-1 TRBV4-3 NA TGCGCCAGCAGCCTAAGCGATGGGGCAGACACTGAAGCTTTCTTT CASSLSDGADTEAFF
TRBD1 TRBJ2-2 TRBV7-3 NA TGTGCCAGCAGCTCAGACAGGGGAGTTTTTGGCGGGGAGCTGTTTTTT CASSSDRGVFGGELFF
NA TRBJ1-2 TRBV7-8 many TGTGCCAGCAGCTTATCCGCGAACTATGGCTACACCTTC CASSLSANYGYTF
NA TRBJ1-1 TRBV30 NA TGTGCCTGGAGCGTAGACGATCAGGGGACCGGCACTGAAGCTTTCTTT CAWSVDDQGTGTEAFF
TRBD1 TRBJ2-7 TRBV18 once TGTGCCAGCTCACTTACCCCGGGACAGGGGGCCGAGCAGTACTTC CASSLTPGQGAEQYF
NA TRBJ2-2 TRBV28 NA TGTGCCAGCACTTCAGGAAACACCGGGGAGCTGTTTTTT CASTSGNTGELFF
TRBD1 TRBJ2-2 TRBV11-2 NA TGTGCCAGCAGCTCACCCGGGACAGGCTACACCGGGGAGCTGTTTTTT CASSSPGTGYTGELFF
TRBD2 TRBJ2-1 TRBV3-1/TRBV3-2 NA TGTGCCAGCAGCCCCTTACTAGCGGGGGGACTCAATGAGCAGTTCTTC CASSPLLAGGLNEQFF
TRBD2 TRBJ2-1 TRBV7-2 NA TGTGCCAGCAGCTTAGGGACTAGCGTGGATGAGCAGTTCTTC CASSLGTSVDEQFF
NA TRBJ2-1 TRBV5-6 NA TGTGCCAGCAGCTTGGGAGGAGACAATGAGCAGTTCTTC CASSLGGDNEQFF
TRBD1 TRBJ2-7 TRBV30 few TGTGCCTGGAGTGTAGGGACAGCGAACGAGCAGTACTTC CAWSVGTANEQYF
TRBD2 TRBJ2-1 TRBV7-2 once TGTGCAGGGGGCAAGAACCTAGCGGGGTATGAGCAGTTCTTC CAGGKNLAGYEQFF
NA TRBJ2-3 TRBV11-3 NA TGTGCCAGCAGCTTAAACGCGATCAGCACAGATACGCAGTATTTT CASSLNAISTDTQYF
TRBD2 TRBJ2-1 TRBV7-2 NA TGTGCCAGCAGCTTACGGCTAGCGGGAGGAGGATACAATGAGCAGTTCTTC CASSLRLAGGGYNEQFF
NA TRBJ2-1 TRBV9 NA TGTGCCAGCAGCCTCGGAGGGATCTACAATGAGCAGTTCTTC CASSLGGIYNEQFF
TRBD2 TRBJ2-5 TRBV5-1 NA TGCGCCAGCAGCAAGACTAGCGGGCCCCAAGAGACCCAGTACTTC CASSKTSGPQETQYF
NA TRBJ1-2 TRBV6-5 large TGTGCCACCTCCCCAGGGGCGGATAAGTATGGCTACACCTTC CATSPGADKYGYTF
TRBD1 TRBJ1-3 TRBV27 NA TGTGCCAGCAGTTTCGGGTCACGACAGGGCTCTGGAAACACCATATATTTT CASSFGSRQGSGNTIYF
TRBD1 TRBJ2-1 TRBV15 NA TGTGCCACCAGCAGCCGGACAGGTCCGAGGGCCTACAATGAGCAGTTCTTC CATSSRTGPRAYNEQFF
TRBD2 TRBJ2-7 TRBV6-2/TRBV6-3 NA TGTGCCAGCGGCCGCGGGGGTTCCTACGAGCAGTACTTC CASGRGGSYEQYF
TRBD2 TRBJ2-5 TRBV5-1 NA TGCGCCAGCAGCCCGTCTACTGCGGGAGGAGAGACCCAGTACTTC CASSPSTAGGETQYF
TRBD2 TRBJ2-5 TRBV19 once TGTGCCAGTAGTACCCTGGGGGGGGAGGGAGAGACCCAGTACTTC CASSTLGGEGETQYF
NA TRBJ2-2 TRBV2 once TGTGCCAGCAGTGAGGGTTTGAGGGGGGAGCTGTTTTTT CASSEGLRGELFF
TRBD2 TRBJ2-7 TRBV6-2/TRBV6-3 NA TGTGCCAGCAGTTCCCCGGGCGCTAGCGGGGGGGCCGGGTCCTACGAGCAGTACTTC CASSSPGASGGAGSYEQYF
TRBD2 TRBJ2-3 TRBV4-1 NA TGCGCCAGCAGCCAAACTAGCGTGGACCCGGATACGCAGTATTTT CASSQTSVDPDTQYF
NA TRBJ2-1 TRBV7-2 NA TGTGCCAGCAGCTTAGTTCGCAGCGGCACCTACAATGAGCAGTTCTTC CASSLVRSGTYNEQFF
NA TRBJ1-5 TRBV6-1 NA TGTGCCAGCAGTGATGGAGGTGGTAGGAATCAGCCCCAGCATTTT CASSDGGGRNQPQHF
TRBD1 TRBJ2-2 TRBV19 NA TGTGCCAGTAGTATAGATCGGTATCGGCCCAGACAGGGTAGTAACGGGGAGCTGTTTTTT CASSIDRYRPRQGSNGELFF
NA TRBJ1-1 TRBV24-1 NA TGTGCCACCCAGGGGCCAAACACTGAAGCTTTCTTT CATQGPNTEAFF
NA TRBJ2-3 TRBV9 NA TGTGCCAGCAGCCTGGGGAGGAGCACAGATACGCAGTATTTT CASSLGRSTDTQYF
TRBD1 TRBJ2-1 TRBV19 NA TGTGCCAGTAGGACCCCGGGACAGGGCTACAATGAGCAGTTCTTC CASRTPGQGYNEQFF
NA TRBJ2-5 TRBV11-2 NA TGTGCCAGCAGCTCCGTACAGGGAGAAGAGACCCAGTACTTC CASSSVQGEETQYF
NA TRBJ2-7 TRBV3-1/TRBV3-2 few TGTGCCAGCGGAGCACAGGGCAGGAGCTCCTACGAGCAGTACTTC CASGAQGRSSYEQYF
NA TRBJ1-5 TRBV19 NA TGTGCCAGTAGTATAAACAGGGGCAATCAGCCCCAGCATTTT CASSINRGNQPQHF
NA TRBJ1-5 TRBV19 NA TGTGCCAGTACCTCAATCGGTGGGGGGGACGGCCAGCCCCAGCATTTT CASTSIGGGDGQPQHF